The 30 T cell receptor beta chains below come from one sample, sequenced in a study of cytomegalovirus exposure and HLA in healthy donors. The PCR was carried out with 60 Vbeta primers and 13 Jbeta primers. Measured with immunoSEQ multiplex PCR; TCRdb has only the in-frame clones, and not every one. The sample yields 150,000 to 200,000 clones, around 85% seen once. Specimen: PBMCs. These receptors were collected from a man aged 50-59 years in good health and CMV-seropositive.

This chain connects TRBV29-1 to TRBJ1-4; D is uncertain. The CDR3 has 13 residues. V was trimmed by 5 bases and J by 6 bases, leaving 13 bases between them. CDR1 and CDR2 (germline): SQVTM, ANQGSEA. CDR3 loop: CSVSRRADEKLFF. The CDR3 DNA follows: TGCAGCGTTTCAAGGCGTGCGGATGAAAAACTGTTTTTT.

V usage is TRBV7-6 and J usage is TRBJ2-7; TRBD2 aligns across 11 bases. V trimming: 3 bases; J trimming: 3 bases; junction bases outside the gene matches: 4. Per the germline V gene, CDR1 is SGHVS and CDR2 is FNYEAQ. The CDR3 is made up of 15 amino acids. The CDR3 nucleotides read TGTGCCAGCAGCTTCGGGGGACTAGCGGACTACGAGCAGTACTTC. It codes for CASSFGGLADYEQYF.

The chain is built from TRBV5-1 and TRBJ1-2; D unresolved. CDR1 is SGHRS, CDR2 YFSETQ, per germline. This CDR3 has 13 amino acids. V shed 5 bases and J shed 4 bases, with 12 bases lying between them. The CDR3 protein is CASSVEDSYGYTF. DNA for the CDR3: TGCGCCAGCAGTGTAGAGGACTCCTATGGCTACACCTTC.

DNA for the CDR3: TGTGCCAGCAGTGAAGCCAGGGCGGACACTGAAGCTTTCTTT. Translated: CASSEARADTEAFF. The J gene is TRBJ1-1, the V gene TRBV2; TRBD1 is a possible D gene (5 bases). The ends were cut back, 0 bases at V and 3 bases at J, with 8 bases in the middle. The germline V gene encodes CDR1 SNHLY and CDR2 FYNNEI. The CDR3 spans 14 residues.

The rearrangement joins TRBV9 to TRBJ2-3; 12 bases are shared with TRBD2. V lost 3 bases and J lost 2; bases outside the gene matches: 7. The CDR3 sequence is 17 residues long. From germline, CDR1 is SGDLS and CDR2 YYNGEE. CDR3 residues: CASSASGGATNTDTQYF. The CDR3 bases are TGTGCCAGCAGCGCTAGCGGGGGGGCGACCAACACAGATACGCAGTATTTT.

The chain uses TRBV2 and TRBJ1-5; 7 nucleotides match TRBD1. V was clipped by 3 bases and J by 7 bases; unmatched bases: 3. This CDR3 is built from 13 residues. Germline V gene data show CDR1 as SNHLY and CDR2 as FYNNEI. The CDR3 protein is CASSDQGGQPQHF. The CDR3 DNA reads TGTGCCAGCAGTGATCAAGGGGGCCAGCCCCAGCATTTT. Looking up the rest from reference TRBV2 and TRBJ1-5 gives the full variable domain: EPEVTQTPSHQVTQMGQEVILRCVPISNHLYFYWYRQILGQKVEFLVSFYNNEISEKSEIFDDQFSVERPDGSNFTLKIRSTKLEDSAMYFCASSDQGGQPQHFGDGTRLSIL.

CDR3 sequence (DNA): TGCGCCAGCAGCTTGTTTTTCTTCCTCGCCCAGCATTTT. Translating gives CASSLFFFLAQHF. The rearrangement uses TRBV5-1 and TRBJ1-5; D ambiguous. The ends were cut back, 1 base at V and 11 bases at J, with 13 bases in the middle. CDR3 size: 13 residues. Germline V gene lookup returns CDR1 SGHRS and CDR2 YFSETQ.

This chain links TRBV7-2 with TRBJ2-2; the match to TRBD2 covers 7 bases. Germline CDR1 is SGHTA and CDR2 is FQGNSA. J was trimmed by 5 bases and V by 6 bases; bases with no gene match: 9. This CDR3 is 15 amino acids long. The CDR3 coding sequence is TGTGCCAGCAGGGGGCAGAGGCGGGGGACCGGGGAGCTGTTTTTT. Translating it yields CASRGQRRGTGELFF.

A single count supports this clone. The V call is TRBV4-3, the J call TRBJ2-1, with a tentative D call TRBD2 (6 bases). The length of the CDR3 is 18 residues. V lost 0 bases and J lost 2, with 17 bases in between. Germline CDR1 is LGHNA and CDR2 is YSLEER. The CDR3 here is CASSQEPPPGATYNEQFF. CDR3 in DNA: TGCGCCAGCAGCCAAGAACCCCCCCCGGGAGCTACCTACAATGAGCAGTTCTTC.

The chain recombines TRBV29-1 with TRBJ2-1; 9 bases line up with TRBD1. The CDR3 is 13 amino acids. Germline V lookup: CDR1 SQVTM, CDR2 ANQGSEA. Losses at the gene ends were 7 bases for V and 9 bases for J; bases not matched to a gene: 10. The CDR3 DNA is TGCAGCGGCCGGGACAGGGCTTCTGGTGAGCAGTTCTTC. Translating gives CSGRDRASGEQFF.

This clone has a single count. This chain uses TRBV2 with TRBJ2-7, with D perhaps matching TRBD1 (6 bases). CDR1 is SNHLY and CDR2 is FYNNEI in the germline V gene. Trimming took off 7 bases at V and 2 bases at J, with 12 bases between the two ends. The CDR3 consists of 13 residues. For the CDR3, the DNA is TGTGCCAGCAACTTACAGGGTACCTACGAGCAGTACTTC. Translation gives CASNLQGTYEQYF.

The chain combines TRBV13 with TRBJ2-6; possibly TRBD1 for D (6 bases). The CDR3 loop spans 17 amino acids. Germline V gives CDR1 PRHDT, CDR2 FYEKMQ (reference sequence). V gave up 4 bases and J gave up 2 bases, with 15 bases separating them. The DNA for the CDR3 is TGTGCCAGCAGCTATTACGAAGGGGGTGCTGGGGCCAACGTCCTGACTTTC. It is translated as CASSYYEGGAGANVLTF.

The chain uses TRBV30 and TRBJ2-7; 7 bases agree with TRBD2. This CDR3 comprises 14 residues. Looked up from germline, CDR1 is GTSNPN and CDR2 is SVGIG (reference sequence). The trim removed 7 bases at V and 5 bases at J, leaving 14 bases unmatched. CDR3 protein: CASVPSGPKDEQYF. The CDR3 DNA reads TGTGCCTCCGTCCCTAGCGGCCCGAAGGACGAGCAGTACTTC. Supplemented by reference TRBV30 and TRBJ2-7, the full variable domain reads SQTIHQWPATLVQPVGSPLSLECTVEGTSNPNLYWYRQAAGRGLQLLFYSVGIGQISSEVPQNLSASRPQDRQFILSSKKLLLSDSGFYLCASVPSGPKDEQYFGPGTRLTVT.

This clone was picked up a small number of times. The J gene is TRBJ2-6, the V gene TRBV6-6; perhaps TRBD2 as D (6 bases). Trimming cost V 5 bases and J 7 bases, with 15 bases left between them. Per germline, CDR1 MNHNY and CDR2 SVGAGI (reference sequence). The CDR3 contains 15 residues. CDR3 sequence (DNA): TGTGCCAGCAGTCCCGGGGAGGTTGTTGCCAACGTCCTGACTTTC. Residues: CASSPGEVVANVLTF.

This CDR3 reads CASKVARGTEAFF. The CDR3, as DNA: TGTGCCAGCAAGGTGGCGCGGGGCACTGAAGCTTTCTTT. The chain employs TRBV6-1 and TRBJ1-1; no reliable D call. V was shortened by 7 bases and J by 4 bases, with 13 bases between the two germline ends. This CDR3 contains 13 residues. The germline V gene has CDR1 MNHNS and CDR2 SASEGT.

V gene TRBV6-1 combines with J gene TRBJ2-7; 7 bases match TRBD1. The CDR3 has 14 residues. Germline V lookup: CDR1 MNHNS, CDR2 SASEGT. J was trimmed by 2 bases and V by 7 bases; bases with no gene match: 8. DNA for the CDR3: TGTGCCAGCACTACAGGGGCCCCTCCCTACGAGCAGTACTTC. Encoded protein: CASTTGAPPYEQYF.

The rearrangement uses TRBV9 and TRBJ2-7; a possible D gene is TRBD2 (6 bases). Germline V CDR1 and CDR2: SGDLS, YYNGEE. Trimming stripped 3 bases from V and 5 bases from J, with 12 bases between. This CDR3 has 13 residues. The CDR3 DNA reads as TGTGCCAGCAGCGCCGGTCCGGGGGACGAGCAGTACTTC. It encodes CASSAGPGDEQYF.

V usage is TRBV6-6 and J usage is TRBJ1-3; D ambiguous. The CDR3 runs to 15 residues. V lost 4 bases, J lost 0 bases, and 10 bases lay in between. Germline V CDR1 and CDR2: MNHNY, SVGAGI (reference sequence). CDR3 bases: TGTGCCAGCAGTTTCCCTCAGATCTCTGGAAACACCATATATTTT. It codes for CASSFPQISGNTIYF.

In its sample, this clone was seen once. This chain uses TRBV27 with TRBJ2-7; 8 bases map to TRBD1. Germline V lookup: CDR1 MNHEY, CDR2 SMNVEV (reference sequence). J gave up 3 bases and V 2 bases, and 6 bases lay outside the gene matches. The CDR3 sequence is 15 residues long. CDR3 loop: CASSLRSTGGYEQYF. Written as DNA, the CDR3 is TGTGCCAGCAGTTTACGGAGTACAGGGGGCTACGAGCAGTACTTC.

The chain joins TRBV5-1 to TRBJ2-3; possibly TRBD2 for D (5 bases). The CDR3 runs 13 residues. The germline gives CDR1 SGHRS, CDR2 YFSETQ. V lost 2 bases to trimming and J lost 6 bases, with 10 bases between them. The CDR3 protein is CASSLSGGDTQYF. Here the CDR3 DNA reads TGCGCCAGCAGCTTATCCGGCGGGGATACGCAGTATTTT.

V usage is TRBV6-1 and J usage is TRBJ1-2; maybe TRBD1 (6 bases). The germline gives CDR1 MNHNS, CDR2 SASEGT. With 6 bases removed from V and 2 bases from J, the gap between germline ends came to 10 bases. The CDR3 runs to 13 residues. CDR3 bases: TGTGCCAGCAGACCAAGGGGGAACTATGGCTACACCTTC. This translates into CASRPRGNYGYTF.

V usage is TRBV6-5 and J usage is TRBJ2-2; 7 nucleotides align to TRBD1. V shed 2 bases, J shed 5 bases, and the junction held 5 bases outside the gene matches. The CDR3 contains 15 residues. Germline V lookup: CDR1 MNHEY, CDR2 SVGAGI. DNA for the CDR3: TGTGCCAGCAGTTACCGGGACAGACGTACCGGGGAGCTGTTTTTT. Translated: CASSYRDRRTGELFF.

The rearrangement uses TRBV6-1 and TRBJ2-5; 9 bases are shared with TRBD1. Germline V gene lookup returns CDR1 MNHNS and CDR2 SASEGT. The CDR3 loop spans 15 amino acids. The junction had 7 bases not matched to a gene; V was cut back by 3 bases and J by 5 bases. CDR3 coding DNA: TGTGCCAGCAGTGAGGCCGGGACAGGGAGGGAGACCCAGTACTTC. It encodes CASSEAGTGRETQYF.

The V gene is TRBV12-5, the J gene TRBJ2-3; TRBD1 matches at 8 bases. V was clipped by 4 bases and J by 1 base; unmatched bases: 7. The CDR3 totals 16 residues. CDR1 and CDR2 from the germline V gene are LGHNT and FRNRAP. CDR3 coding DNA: TGTGCTAGTGGTTGGACAAGACAGGGGCGCACAGATACGCAGTATTTT. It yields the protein CASGWTRQGRTDTQYF.

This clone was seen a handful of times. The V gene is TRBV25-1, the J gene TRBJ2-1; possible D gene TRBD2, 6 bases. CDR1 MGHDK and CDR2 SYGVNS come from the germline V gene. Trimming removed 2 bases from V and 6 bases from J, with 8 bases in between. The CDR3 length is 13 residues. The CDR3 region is CASSERLGNEQFF. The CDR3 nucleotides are TGTGCCAGCAGTGAACGACTAGGCAATGAGCAGTTCTTC.

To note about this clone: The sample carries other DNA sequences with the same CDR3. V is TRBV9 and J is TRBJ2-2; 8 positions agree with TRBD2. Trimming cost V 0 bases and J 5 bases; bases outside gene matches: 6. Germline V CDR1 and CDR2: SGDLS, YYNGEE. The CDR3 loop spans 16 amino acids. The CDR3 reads CASSVEPGGHTGELFF. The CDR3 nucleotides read TGTGCCAGCAGCGTAGAACCGGGAGGGCATACCGGGGAGCTGTTTTTT.

CDR3 sequence: CASSLGQGSNQPQHF. As DNA, the CDR3 is TGTGCCAGCAGCCTCGGACAGGGGAGCAATCAGCCCCAGCATTTT. The V call is TRBV7-9, the J call TRBJ1-5, with 9 bases matching TRBD1. This CDR3 is built from 15 residues. Unmatched junction bases numbered 3, after V lost 5 bases and J lost 1 base. From germline, CDR1 is SEHNR and CDR2 FQNEAQ (reference sequence).

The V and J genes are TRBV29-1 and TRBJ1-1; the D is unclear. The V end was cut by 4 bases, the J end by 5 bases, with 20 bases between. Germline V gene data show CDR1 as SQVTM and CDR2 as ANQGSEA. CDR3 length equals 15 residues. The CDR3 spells CSVVAPRRGNTEAFF. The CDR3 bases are TGCAGCGTTGTGGCCCCTCGGCGAGGGAATACTGAAGCTTTCTTT. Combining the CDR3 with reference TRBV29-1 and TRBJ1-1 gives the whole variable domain SAVISQKPSRDICQRGTSLTIQCQVDSQVTMMFWYRQQPGQSLTLIATANQGSEATYESGFVIDKFPISRPNLTFSTLTVSNMSPEDSSIYLCSVVAPRRGNTEAFFGQGTRLTVV.

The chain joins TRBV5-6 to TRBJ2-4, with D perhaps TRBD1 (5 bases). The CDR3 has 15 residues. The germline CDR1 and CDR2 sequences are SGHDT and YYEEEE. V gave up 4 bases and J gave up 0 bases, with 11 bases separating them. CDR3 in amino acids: CASSLRGLAKNIQYF. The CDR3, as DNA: TGTGCCAGCAGCCTTAGGGGTCTAGCCAAAAACATTCAGTACTTC.

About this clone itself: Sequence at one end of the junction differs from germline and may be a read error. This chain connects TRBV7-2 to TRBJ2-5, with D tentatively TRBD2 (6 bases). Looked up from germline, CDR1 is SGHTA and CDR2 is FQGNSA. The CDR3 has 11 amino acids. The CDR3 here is CASSPRDSPDF. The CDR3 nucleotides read TGTGCCAGCAGCCCCCGGGACTCCCCGGACTTC. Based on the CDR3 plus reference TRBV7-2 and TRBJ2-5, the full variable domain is GAGVSQSPSNKVTEKGKDVELRCDPISGHTALYWYRQSLGQGLEFLIYFQGNSAPDKSGLPSDRFSAERTGGSVSTLTIQRTQQEDSAVYLCASSPRDSPDFGPGTRLLVL.